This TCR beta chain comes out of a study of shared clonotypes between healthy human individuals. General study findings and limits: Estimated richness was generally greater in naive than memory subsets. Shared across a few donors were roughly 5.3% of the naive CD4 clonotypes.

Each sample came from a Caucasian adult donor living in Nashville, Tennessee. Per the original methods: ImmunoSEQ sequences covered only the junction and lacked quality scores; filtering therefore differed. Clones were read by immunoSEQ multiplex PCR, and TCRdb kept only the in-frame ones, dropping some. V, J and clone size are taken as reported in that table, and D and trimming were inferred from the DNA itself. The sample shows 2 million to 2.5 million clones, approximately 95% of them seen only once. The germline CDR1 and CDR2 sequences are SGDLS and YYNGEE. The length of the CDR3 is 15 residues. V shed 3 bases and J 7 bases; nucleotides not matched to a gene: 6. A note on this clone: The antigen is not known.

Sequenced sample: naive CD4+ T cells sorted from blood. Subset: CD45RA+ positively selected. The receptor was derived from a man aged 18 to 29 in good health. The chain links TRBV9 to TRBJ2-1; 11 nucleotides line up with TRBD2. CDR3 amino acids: CASSATSGGGNEQFF. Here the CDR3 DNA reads TGTGCCAGCAGCGCCACTAGCGGGGGTGGGAATGAGCAGTTCTTC.